This TCR beta chain was recovered during a study of blood T cell repertoires in COVID-19. TCRdb keeps only in-frame clones here, not all; method: immunoSEQ multiplex PCR. The repertoire holds about 200,000 clones, with 83% as singletons. Specimen: peripheral blood. This TCR came from a woman between 35 and 50 years old with active or convalescent COVID-19.

The CDR3 DNA reads as TGTGCCAGCAGCCTGGGGGCCCTACGATCCACAGATACGCAGTATTTT. Protein: CASSLGALRSTDTQYF. This chain links TRBV5-4 with TRBJ2-3, with D tentatively TRBD1 (6 bases). The CDR3 runs 16 residues. Germline CDR1 reads SGHNT; CDR2 reads YYREEE (reference sequence). V lost 4 bases, J lost 2 bases, and 17 bases lay in between.